The sequence of this T cell receptor (beta chain) was determined in a study of control samples from healthy donors and cancer patients. From germline, CDR1 is GTSNPN and CDR2 SVGIG (reference sequence). The V and J ends lost 0 bases and 10 bases respectively, with 15 bases between them. The CDR3 runs to 13 residues. TCRdb's copy holds only in-frame clones and misses some; the assay was immunoSEQ multiplex PCR. The sample yields about 120,000 clones, roughly 91% seen once. V gene TRBV30 combines with J gene TRBJ1-1; D is unclear. Specimen: PBMCs. This receptor was taken from a man in his fifties with head and neck cancer. The CDR3 loop reads CAWSVLLSERAFF. The CDR3 nucleotides are TGTGCCTGGAGTGTATTACTCTCAGAAAGAGCTTTCTTT.